Sequencing of this T cell receptor (beta chain) was carried out in a study of chemoradiotherapy in HPV16-positive cancers. Study-level background: Functional T-cell assays on a couple of HPV16-positive patients' cells defined candidate HPV-specific clones and common TCR motifs. General study results and limits: During treatment, candidate HPV-specific clones and E7-related motifs expanded in tumor. Only two HPV16-positive patients supplied the functional HPV-specificity definition.

V was clipped by 1 base and J by 11 bases; unmatched bases: 4. CDR1 is SGHRS, CDR2 YFSETQ, per germline. There are 12 residues in the CDR3. TCRdb's copy holds only in-frame clones and misses some; the assay was immunoSEQ multiplex PCR. The sample records some 9,800 clones, around 72% being singletons. Remarks on this clone: The antigen remains unidentified.

Repeated repertoire sampling spanned the course of chemoradiotherapy. The source is a human donor with HPV-associated anogenital cancer. The sequences come from tumor tissue, collected from a patient who underwent chemoradiotherapy. The genes are TRBV5-1 and TRBJ1-1, with TRBD1 matching over 8 bases. The CDR3 bases are TGCGCCAGCAGCTTGCAGGGGGCGCAGGCTTTCTTT. This gives the protein CASSLQGAQAFF.